This T cell receptor (beta chain) was retrieved from a study of blood T cell repertoires in COVID-19. Study details: The analysed material was cDNA or gDNA that came from T cells, B-cell-depleted T cells, or PBMCs.

The protocol was immunoSEQ multiplex PCR, while the TCRdb copy is restricted to in-frame clones and leaves out a portion. The sample has hundreds of thousands of clones, roughly nine tenths seen once. The CDR3 consists of 15 residues. CDR1 and CDR2 from the germline V gene are MNHEY and SMNVEV (reference sequence). V lost 3 bases, J lost 4 bases, and 6 bases stayed unmatched. Participant-given clinical history determined each cohort assignment. This rearrangement joins TRBV27 to TRBJ2-1, with TRBD2 identical over 7 bases. This TCR came from a man aged 60 to 75 who had recovered from COVID-19. The sample taken for sequencing was PBMCs or T cells enriched from blood (not recorded which). The CDR3 bases are TGTGCCAGCAGTTTTAGCGGGCTGGGATACAATGAGCAGTTCTTC. The encoded protein is CASSFSGLGYNEQFF.